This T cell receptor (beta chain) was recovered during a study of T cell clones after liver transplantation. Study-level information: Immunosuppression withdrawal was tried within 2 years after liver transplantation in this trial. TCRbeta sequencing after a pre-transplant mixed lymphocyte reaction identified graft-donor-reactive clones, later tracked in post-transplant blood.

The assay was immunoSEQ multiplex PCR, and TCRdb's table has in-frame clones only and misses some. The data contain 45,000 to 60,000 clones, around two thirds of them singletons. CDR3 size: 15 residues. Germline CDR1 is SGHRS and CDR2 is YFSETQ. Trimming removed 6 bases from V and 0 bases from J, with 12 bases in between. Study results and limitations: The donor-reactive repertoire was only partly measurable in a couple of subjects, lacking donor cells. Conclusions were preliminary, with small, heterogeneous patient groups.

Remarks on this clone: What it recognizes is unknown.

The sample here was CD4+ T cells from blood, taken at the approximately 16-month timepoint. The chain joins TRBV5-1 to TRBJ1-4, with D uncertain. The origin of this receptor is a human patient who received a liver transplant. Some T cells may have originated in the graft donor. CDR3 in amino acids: CASKIRSATNEKLFF. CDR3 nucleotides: TGCGCCAGCAAGATTAGGTCTGCAACTAATGAAAAACTGTTTTTT. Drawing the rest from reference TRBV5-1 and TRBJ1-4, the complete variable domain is KAGVTQTPRYLIKTRGQQVTLSCSPISGHRSVSWYQQTPGQGLQFLFEYFSETQRNKGNFPGRFSGRQFSNSRSEMNVSTLELGDSALYLCASKIRSATNEKLFFGSGTQLSVL.